Listed below are T cell receptor beta chains from one sample, sequenced in a study of shared clonotypes between healthy human individuals. The protocol was immunoSEQ multiplex PCR, while the TCRdb copy is restricted to in-frame clones and leaves out a portion. Of under 550,000 clones in the sample, 95% to 97% were seen once. Sequenced input: naive CD4+ T cells sorted from blood. The receptors were sampled from a woman aged 25-40 years in good health. Both conserved end residues are part of each CDR3. The D gene is left open where the match is weak. Not all rows give a size; the values are once, few, many and, for expanded clones, a class.

clone size: NA
D gene: NA
V gene: TRBV29-1
J gene: TRBJ2-3
CDR3 DNA: TGCAGCGTTGAATACTGGACAGAGTCTTCAGATACGCAGTATTTT
CDR3 protein: CSVEYWTESSDTQYF

clone size: once
D gene: NA
V gene: TRBV5-1
J gene: TRBJ2-5
CDR3 DNA: TGCGCCAGCAGCCCCCCGACAGGATCTGAAGAGACCCAGTACTTC
CDR3 protein: CASSPPTGSEETQYF

clone size: NA
D gene: NA
V gene: TRBV27
J gene: TRBJ2-7
CDR3 DNA: TGTGCCAGCAGGTTAGGGGTAGCCTACGAGCAGTACTTC
CDR3 protein: CASRLGVAYEQYF

clone size: NA
D gene: NA
V gene: TRBV15
J gene: TRBJ1-5
CDR3 DNA: TGTGCCACCAGCAGATTAACAGGGATCAATCAGCCCCAGCATTTT
CDR3 protein: CATSRLTGINQPQHF

clone size: NA
D gene: NA
V gene: TRBV5-1
J gene: TRBJ1-3
CDR3 DNA: TGCGCCAGCAGCCTGGGCCTGACAGGACACTTTGGAAACACCATATATTTT
CDR3 protein: CASSLGLTGHFGNTIYF

clone size: NA
D gene: TRBD1
V gene: TRBV6-6
J gene: TRBJ1-5
CDR3 DNA: TGTGCCAGCAGTTCAGGGGGAGGTCAGCCCCAGCATTTT
CDR3 protein: CASSSGGGQPQHF

clone size: NA
D gene: NA
V gene: TRBV6-1
J gene: TRBJ2-7
CDR3 DNA: TGTGCCAGCAGTGATCCAAGCAGACAAGGGTCCTACGAGCAGTACTTC
CDR3 protein: CASSDPSRQGSYEQYF

clone size: NA
D gene: NA
V gene: TRBV27
J gene: TRBJ2-3
CDR3 DNA: TGTGCCAGCAGTCCGCGGACATACACAGATACGCAGTATTTT
CDR3 protein: CASSPRTYTDTQYF

clone size: NA
D gene: TRBD2
V gene: TRBV9
J gene: TRBJ2-1
CDR3 DNA: TGTGCCAGCAGCGAACGACTAGCGAAACATGAGCAGTTCTTC
CDR3 protein: CASSERLAKHEQFF

clone size: NA
D gene: TRBD2
V gene: TRBV28
J gene: TRBJ2-7
CDR3 DNA: TGTGCCAGCGGGACTAGCGGCTACGAGCAGTACTTC
CDR3 protein: CASGTSGYEQYF

clone size: NA
D gene: TRBD1
V gene: TRBV29-1
J gene: TRBJ1-1
CDR3 DNA: TGCAGCGTTGTACCGACAGGGTTAAACACTGAAGCTTTCTTT
CDR3 protein: CSVVPTGLNTEAFF

clone size: NA
D gene: TRBD2
V gene: TRBV18
J gene: TRBJ2-3
CDR3 DNA: TGTGCCAGCTCACCAGGACTAGCGGGTAGCACAGATACGCAGTATTTT
CDR3 protein: CASSPGLAGSTDTQYF

clone size: NA
D gene: NA
V gene: TRBV2
J gene: TRBJ2-5
CDR3 DNA: TGTGCCAGCAGGAAGATCACCGGGACACAAGAGACCCAGTACTTC
CDR3 protein: CASRKITGTQETQYF

clone size: NA
D gene: NA
V gene: TRBV28
J gene: TRBJ2-3
CDR3 DNA: TGTGCCGCCGGGAAGGACACAGATACGCAGTATTTT
CDR3 protein: CAAGKDTDTQYF

clone size: NA
D gene: NA
V gene: TRBV7-9
J gene: TRBJ2-1
CDR3 DNA: TGTGCCAGCAGCTTAGCGGGACTGTCCCGGGATGAGCAGTTCTTC
CDR3 protein: CASSLAGLSRDEQFF

clone size: NA
D gene: NA
V gene: TRBV11-1
J gene: TRBJ2-7
CDR3 DNA: TGTGCCAGCAGCATAGGCCCTTGGGACTGGTACGAGCAGTACTTC
CDR3 protein: CASSIGPWDWYEQYF